This T cell receptor (beta chain) was recorded in a study of OX40 agonist ivuxolimab in advanced cancers. Whole-study context: An anti-OX40 (CD134) antibody with agonistic activity, ivuxolimab, was administered to patients. Study conclusions and caveats: Patients with a partial response at 0.1-3.0 mg/kg had among the lowest clonal expansion. The antigen specificity of the peripheral T cells (those that were expanded) was not determined.

Germline CDR1 is SGHRS and CDR2 is YFSETQ. V lost 5 bases, J lost 4 bases, and 6 bases stayed unmatched. CDR3 length: 14 amino acids. Comment on this clone: Its antigen is currently unknown.

The method was immunoSEQ multiplex PCR; TCRdb's version includes in-frame clones alone and lacks a portion of them. The sample has 60,000 to 65,000 clones, roughly nine tenths seen once. Blood was sampled at baseline, cycle 4 day 1, and cycle 7 day 1. The TCR originated in an adult with an advanced solid tumor such as melanoma, head and neck, liver or kidney cancer. This specimen was CD4+ or CD8+ T cells sorted from blood, taken in a trial of the OX40 agonist ivuxolimab. The rearrangement joins TRBV5-1 to TRBJ2-3; 8 bases are a match to TRBD2. The CDR3 loop reads CASRAGGSADTQYF. Written as DNA, the CDR3 is TGCGCCAGCAGGGCGGGAGGCTCGGCAGATACGCAGTATTTT.